The text below deals with one TCR beta chain. This clone's antigen is unknown. No much larger clone is present one base from it, and per-base qualities are unavailable. From the germline V gene, CDR1 is SGHNT and CDR2 is YENEEA. Inclusive of the bounding cysteine and phenylalanine, the CDR3 is 13 residues long. Solely the CDR3 DNA is kept, with 39 bases framed from the first base. Cut back by 6 bases and 0 bases, the V and J ends lie 8 bases apart. The data are from a study of blood T cell repertoires in COVID-19 (dated by TCRdb to about 2020). About the full investigation: Samples covering the acute and convalescent phases of COVID-19 were provided by collaborators in the United States, Italy and Spain. Nearly every sample came with metadata listing a de-identified subject ID, COVID-19 status, age in years and sex. The dataset comprised deeply sampled blood TCRbeta repertoires from subjects exposed to, actively infected with, or recovered from COVID-19. The repertoires were released in a freely available public database intended as a resource for research on the immune response to SARS-CoV-2. Samples were obtained from the ongoing ImmuneRACE study (first 160 participants) and from approximately 1,200 subjects provided by 6 global collaborators. The prospective study material was composed of cDNA or gDNA derived from T cells, B-cell-depleted T cells, or PBMCs. Where available, HLA class I and class II types were obtained from metadata supplied by the sample provider rather than from assay-based typing.

In the prospective study, participants were roughly 18 to 100 years old, resided in about two dozen geographic areas of the United States, and were enrolled through a virtual design. To assign participants to cohorts, the prospective study relied on clinical history that participants themselves reported in a screening survey and a study questionnaire. ImmuneRACE Cohort 3 recovered participants were defined by two consecutive negative NP/OP PCR tests, healthcare professional clearance, or symptom resolution. Each participant in the prospective study had whole blood, serum and a nasopharyngeal or oropharyngeal swab collected by mobile phlebotomists. Over an approximately two-month period, participants in the prospective study had the option of providing additional blood draws and questionnaires. Blood samples from the prospective study were shipped frozen or at room temperature prior to DNA extraction.

The immunoSEQ Assay, a bias-controlled multiplex PCR, was used to amplify TCRbeta CDR3 regions from genomic DNA. The authors processed their data as follows. Nucleated cell counts per sample were estimated from amplification of reference gene primers within the assay. To quantify the absolute abundance of each unique TCRbeta CDR3 rearrangement, sequence reads were collapsed and filtered. For each sample, productive Simpson clonality was calculated by taking the square root of Simpson's diversity index across productive rearrangements. TCRdb provides this immuneACCESS table in a form limited to in-frame rearrangements. Some clones are lacking; in checked studies, under half of them reflect an unresolved V gene, and why the rest are absent is not known. The DNA was the basis for D and trimming; V, J and clone size are from that table. Recorded for this sample are about 480,000 clones; 85% to 90% of them occurred a single time. Jointly, the top ten make up less than 2% of the sample.

On the study overall, not on this receptor specifically: The quantity of clinical and demographic metadata differed by source and by participant and was supplied without curation.

The receptor comes from a woman in her thirties or forties who had recovered from COVID-19. Sequencing was done on a sample of PBMCs or T cells enriched from blood (not recorded which). The receptor chain draws on TRBV11-3 and TRBJ2-5; the D gene is possibly TRBD1, with 6 bases matching. CDR3 sequence: CASSTGHQETQYF. The DNA sequence is TGTGCCAGCAGTACAGGGCACCAAGAGACCCAGTACTTC.